The source of this T cell receptor beta chain is a study of blood T cell repertoires in COVID-19. Looking at the study overall: Acute and convalescent COVID-19 specimens originated in the United States, Italy and Spain. T cells, B-cell-depleted T cells, or PBMCs provided the cDNA or gDNA that served as material.

The table came from immunoSEQ multiplex PCR; TCRdb's copy has only in-frame clones and leaves some out. This sample has some 200,000 clones; about 81% occur once, and the top ten carry roughly an eighth. CDR3 length equals 15 residues. CDR1 is MNHEY, CDR2 SVGAGI, per germline. With 2 bases removed from V and 4 bases from J, the gap between germline ends came to 15 bases. The chain combines TRBV6-5 with TRBJ2-7; tentative D call: TRBD2 (6 bases). This clonotype was sampled from a young man with active or convalescent COVID-19. The sequenced sample was peripheral blood. DNA of the CDR3: TGTGCCAGCAGTTACGTAGCGGATCCTTCTTACGAGCAGTACTTC. As protein: CASSYVADPSYEQYF.